This T cell receptor (beta chain) was identified in a study of T-cell memory formation after mild COVID-19. Study as a whole: In these data, TCR clusters were largely donor specific.

TCRdb called the 5' RACE reads again in MiXCR, with one record for every CDR3 protein. The sample carries 340,000 or so distinct CDR3 sequences, 10% to 15% recorded once. Concerning this clonotype itself: What it recognizes is unknown.

Overall study findings and caveats: Second-wave clones that peaked on day 37 lacked confirmed SARS-CoV-2 specificity. Memory sampled before infection contained some responding clones, suggesting cross-reactive memory joined.

The V gene lost 5 bases and the J gene lost 1 base, with 14 bases spanning the gap. The CDR3 is made up of 16 amino acids. Germline loops: CDR1 SEHNR, CDR2 FQNEAQ (reference sequence). The material sequenced was PBMCs or a T cell subset sorted from them (not recorded which). The TCR sequence derives from a man aged 18 to 29 who had mild COVID-19 (a few samples of this study predate the infection). Cell type and time point are not known. The gene calls are TRBV7-9 and TRBJ1-4; D unclear. DNA of the CDR3: TGTGCCAGCAGCCCGGACCCCTGGGAAACTAATGAAAAACTGTTTTTT. This encodes CASSPDPWETNEKLFF.